This record covers a single T cell receptor beta chain. No antigen is known for it. This sample stems from a study of blood T cells in healthy people across ages. Germline V gene data show CDR1 as SQVTM and CDR2 as ANQGSEA. Losses at the gene ends were 3 bases for V and 3 bases for J; bases not matched to a gene: 9. The CDR3 is made up of 15 amino acids. Primed by a sample-barcoded 5' primer and a J-beta primer mix, a second PCR proceeded for about 6 to 11 cycles. TCRdb used MiXCR to reprocess the 5' RACE reads, holding one entry per CDR3 protein. The sample holds some 1,000,000 distinct CDR3 sequences, less than 25% seen once. Study-wide results and limits: Naive and antigen-experienced cells were not separated, limiting conclusive comparison. Comparison with aged donors showed that long-lived donors had more naive CD4+ cells and higher diversity. Older age went with lower TCR beta diversity per million T cells, in a roughly linear way.

The same sample was also used in a study of T cells of mothers and their children. This second report adds: Per child, roughly 3 million TCR beta CDR3 reads were obtained, against over 8.5 million per mother.

The rearrangement uses TRBV29-1 and TRBJ2-3; 7 bases are a match to TRBD1. The receptor was derived from a girl aged 2 to 9 in good health. The sequenced sample consisted of blood. In nucleotides, the CDR3 is TGCAGCGTTGATCGCGAGGACAGGCTAACAGATACGCAGTATTTT. Translation gives CSVDREDRLTDTQYF.